Included here is one T cell receptor (beta chain) sequence, with context. Produced via immunoSEQ multiplex PCR; TCRdb's table is partial and in-frame only. The data show fewer than 200,000 clones, 70% to 85% seen once. The record originates from a study of blood T cell repertoires in COVID-19. CDR1 is MNHEY, CDR2 SMNVEV, per germline (reference sequence). This CDR3 has 14 residues. Trimming shortened V by 6 bases and J by 2 bases, and 13 bases separated the two germline ends. This chain joins TRBV27 and TRBJ1-2; D may be TRBD1 (6 bases). The TCR comes from a woman aged 60-75 years with acute COVID-19. Material: PBMCs or T cells enriched from blood (not recorded which). The CDR3 sequence: CASSLTRGNYGYTF. In DNA form, the CDR3 reads TGTGCCAGCAGCCTCACGAGGGGGAACTATGGCTACACCTTC.